The next 11 T cell receptor beta chains were all read from a single sample in a study of monozygotic twins with inflammatory bowel disease. TCRdb re-called the 5' RACE reads; one entry per CDR3 protein, DNA not given. The sample shows some 400,000 distinct CDR3 sequences, and roughly 2.2% sits with its ten largest clones. Input material: blood. Receptors originate from a human donor with ulcerative colitis or Crohn's disease, or a healthy co-twin of an affected twin (not recorded which).

The CDR3 protein is CSARRQGLNYGYTF. The V call is TRBV20-1, the J call TRBJ1-2; TCRdb's D call, TRBD1, is unchecked because there is no DNA. Germline values: CDR1 DFQATT, CDR2 SNEGSKA (reference sequence). The CDR3 has 14 amino acids.

This rearrangement joins TRBV25-1 to TRBJ1-4; TCRdb reports TRBD1, a call that lacks DNA to check it against. CDR1 is MGHDK and CDR2 is SYGVNS in the germline V gene. The CDR3 contains 16 residues. The CDR3 region is CASSLHTGTANEKLFF.

This rearrangement joins TRBV12-3 or TRBV12-4 to TRBJ2-3; lacking DNA, the TRBD1 call made by TCRdb goes unchecked. The CDR3 consists of 16 residues. The CDR3 spells CASSLIPGDNTDTQYF.

The V call is TRBV19, the J call TRBJ2-1; TCRdb reports TRBD1, a call that lacks DNA to check it against. The CDR3 has 12 amino acids. Looked up from germline, CDR1 is LNHDA and CDR2 is SQIVND (reference sequence). CDR3 residues: CASGISYNEQFF.

The V and J genes are TRBV28 and TRBJ2-3; TCRdb selects TRBD2, and the lack of DNA leaves this call unchecked. This CDR3 region has 19 residues. Per the germline V gene, CDR1 is MDHEN and CDR2 is SYDVKM. This chain's CDR3 is CASSFWAFSGSSVTDTQYF. The variable domain in full, completed from reference TRBV28 and TRBJ2-3, reads DVKVTQSSRYLVKRTGEKVFLECVQDMDHENMFWYRQDPGLGLRLIYFSYDVKMKEKGDIPEGYSVSREKKERFSLILESASTNQTSMYLCASSFWAFSGSSVTDTQYFGPGTRLTVL.

V is TRBV20-1 and J is TRBJ2-1; no DNA is available, so the TRBD2 call from TCRdb remains unchecked. CDR1 is DFQATT, CDR2 SNEGSKA, per germline (reference sequence). The CDR3 runs to 16 residues. CDR3: CSARVGAGGRSDEQFF.

The rearrangement uses TRBV7-8 and TRBJ2-3; TCRdb proposes TRBD2, but this gene call is untestable without DNA. This CDR3 is 20 amino acids long. Germline V gene sequence: CDR1 SGHVS, CDR2 FQNEAQ. The CDR3 loop reads CASSWLGTSPGGTSTDTQYF.

This chain joins TRBV4-3 and TRBJ2-2. The CDR3 runs to 14 residues. Per the germline V gene, CDR1 is LGHNA and CDR2 is YSLEER. CDR3 region: CASSQAAVTGELFF.

The chain carries TRBV2 and TRBJ2-3; TCRdb designates TRBD2, a call that cannot be tested without DNA. Germline V gene lookup returns CDR1 SNHLY and CDR2 FYNNEI. The length of the CDR3 is 20 residues. CDR3: CASSTNPQLPGLAGVDTQYF.

The chain uses TRBV10-3 and TRBJ1-1; no DNA is available, so the TRBD1 call from TCRdb remains unchecked. Germline CDR1 ENHRY, CDR2 SYGVKD. The CDR3 totals 13 residues. The CDR3 region is CAIWDSANTEAFF.

The genes are TRBV7-2 and TRBJ2-1; TCRdb lists TRBD1, though no DNA is available to test this call. This CDR3 spans 16 amino acids. CDR1 and CDR2 from the germline V gene are SGHTA and FQGNSA. The CDR3 region is CASSSAGTGGINEQFF.